The 32 T cell receptor beta chains listed next were all sequenced from one sample in a study of post-analysis software for immune sequencing data. General study points: Patients used about five TRBV segments, including TRBV5-6, TRBV5-1 and TRBV20-1, more often than controls.

Prepared libraries of TCR beta cDNA carried unique molecular identifiers. TCRdb passed the PCR reads through MiXCR, listing each CDR3 protein once. The sample records fewer than 700,000 distinct CDR3 sequences, roughly 46% being singletons. These receptors' antigens are unknown. The sequenced sample was blood. These receptors all stem from a girl under 18 with multiple sclerosis.

This clonotype was seen only a few times. The chain recombines TRBV4-1 with TRBJ2-7; 8 bases line up with TRBD2. The trim removed 4 bases at V and 3 bases at J, leaving 11 bases unmatched. CDR1 and CDR2 (germline): MGHRA, YSYEKL. The CDR3 is 16 residues long. This chain's CDR3 is CASSPDVSGRNYEQYF. The CDR3 DNA is TGCGCCAGCAGCCCCGACGTGAGCGGGAGAAACTACGAGCAGTACTTC.

The chain carries TRBV12-3 or TRBV12-4 and TRBJ2-7, with 9 bases lining up with TRBD1. The CDR3 is 14 amino acids. Trimming at V came to 4 bases and at J to 1 base, leaving 2 bases not matched to a gene. For the CDR3, the DNA is TGTGCCAGCAGTTGGGGGACAGGGTCCTACGAGCAGTACTTC. Residues: CASSWGTGSYEQYF.

In this sample, this clonotype turned up a few times. The V call is TRBV12-3 or TRBV12-4, the J call TRBJ1-2, with 7 positions matching TRBD1. Losses at the gene ends were 4 bases for V and 4 bases for J; bases not matched to a gene: 9. The CDR3 loop spans 15 amino acids. The CDR3 spells CASSYTTGSPYGYTF. In DNA form, the CDR3 reads TGTGCCAGCAGTTACACGACAGGGAGTCCCTATGGCTACACCTTC.

Note on this clonotype: One end of the junction varies from germline; a read error may be responsible. DNA of the CDR3: TGTACCAGCCCACTCCGGGACAGGGGCCGGGGTCAGCCCCAGCATTTT. Translated: CTSPLRDRGRGQPQHF. The chain uses TRBV27 and TRBJ1-5, with 10 bases fitting TRBD1. This CDR3 has 16 amino acids. CDR1 MNHEY and CDR2 SMNVEV come from the germline V gene (reference sequence).

The chain combines TRBV7-9 with TRBJ1-2; no reliable D call. Trimming took off 1 base at V and 8 bases at J, with 17 bases between the two ends. Germline V gives CDR1 SEHNR, CDR2 FQNEAQ (reference sequence). The CDR3 has 15 amino acids. As DNA, the CDR3 is TGTGCCAGCAGCTTAGTGGCCCTAGAGGTCTGGGGCTACACCTTC. Its translation: CASSLVALEVWGYTF.

This clonotype was detected only a few times. The chain joins TRBV6-2 or TRBV6-3 to TRBJ2-1, with 9 bases identical to TRBD2. The CDR3 is 17 residues long. Trimming at V came to 2 bases and at J to 8 bases, leaving 13 bases not matched to a gene. Germline V gene lookup returns CDR1 MNHEY and CDR2 SVGEGT. The CDR3 bases are TGTGCCAGCAGTTACAGGTCTAGCGGGACTGGCAAGGATGAGCAGTTCTTC. It yields the protein CASSYRSSGTGKDEQFF.

This clonotype was observed a few times. This chain connects TRBV2 to TRBJ2-7; possible D gene TRBD1, 5 bases. There are 14 residues in the CDR3. Trimming shortened V by 6 bases and J by 1 base, and 13 bases separated the two germline ends. Germline CDR1 SNHLY, CDR2 FYNNEI. CDR3 nucleotides: TGTGCCAGCAGCGATATTGACAGTTCCTACGAGCAGTACTTC. Translation gives CASSDIDSSYEQYF.

This clonotype has a handful of counts. The chain employs TRBV12-3 or TRBV12-4 and TRBJ2-5; TRBD1 matches at 11 bases. V gave up 7 bases and J gave up 5 bases; unmatched junction bases: 9. This CDR3 contains 15 residues. This CDR3 is CASKWTGGLRETQYF. The CDR3, as DNA: TGTGCCAGCAAGTGGACAGGGGGCCTGAGGGAGACCCAGTACTTC.

The chain links TRBV2 to TRBJ1-2; 7 bases map to TRBD1. Germline V gives CDR1 SNHLY, CDR2 FYNNEI. The V segment lost 7 bases and the J segment 6 bases; nucleotides outside the gene matches: 17. CDR3 length: 16 amino acids. CDR3 residues: CASKLDGAGGLNGYTF. The DNA for the CDR3 is TGTGCCAGCAAACTGGACGGAGCAGGGGGGCTCAATGGCTACACCTTC. Looking up the rest from reference TRBV2 and TRBJ1-2 gives the full variable domain: EPEVTQTPSHQVTQMGQEVILRCVPISNHLYFYWYRQILGQKVEFLVSFYNNEISEKSEIFDDQFSVERPDGSNFTLKIRSTKLEDSAMYFCASKLDGAGGLNGYTFGSGTRLTVV.

This clonotype came up many times. V is TRBV12-3 or TRBV12-4 and J is TRBJ1-2; D may be TRBD1 (5 bases). Trimming cost V 6 bases and J 7 bases, with 9 bases left between them. The CDR3 has 11 amino acids. CDR3 coding DNA: TGTGCCAGCAGCCAGGGCGGTGGCTACACCTTC. This codes for CASSQGGGYTF.

This clonotype was recorded a few times. The chain joins TRBV12-3 or TRBV12-4 to TRBJ1-2, with TRBD1 as a possible D gene (6 bases). V lost 5 bases and J 4 bases, leaving 14 bases between the germline ends. This CDR3 has 14 amino acids. CDR3 sequence reads: CASSPTGPVYGYTF. CDR3 DNA: TGTGCCAGCAGTCCAACAGGGCCCGTCTATGGCTACACCTTC.

This sequence joins TRBV9 and TRBJ2-1; 7 bases line up with TRBD2. Germline V gene sequence: CDR1 SGDLS, CDR2 YYNGEE. CDR3 length equals 16 residues. After removal of 0 bases from V and 2 bases from J, the junction contained 5 bases not matched to a gene. The CDR3 DNA is TGTGCCAGCAGCGTAGCGGAGGGAGGGCCCTACAATGAGCAGTTCTTC. As protein: CASSVAEGGPYNEQFF.

The CDR3 DNA reads as TGCAGTGTTTCGAATCCGCAGACCCAAGAGACCCAGTACTTC. This encodes CSVSNPQTQETQYF. The chain recombines TRBV20-1 with TRBJ2-7; D gene uncertain. The J call may not be correct, given that the DNA end is closer to TRBJ2-5. The length of the CDR3 is 14 residues. From germline, CDR1 is DFQATT and CDR2 SNEGSKA (reference sequence).

This clonotype was seen more than once but under ten times. The CDR3 is CASSLQSGLNGYTF. In DNA form, the CDR3 reads TGTGCCAGCAGCCTACAGTCAGGGTTGAATGGCTACACCTTC. This chain uses TRBV6-6 with TRBJ1-2; tentative D call: TRBD1 (5 bases). CDR1 is MNHNY and CDR2 is SVGAGI in the germline V gene (reference sequence). The CDR3 is made up of 14 amino acids. V shed 6 bases and J shed 6 bases, with 17 bases lying between them.

CDR3 nucleotides: TGTGCCAGCAGTTTAGCGATGAAGGGGACTAATGGCTACACCTTC. It yields the protein CASSLAMKGTNGYTF. The genes are TRBV12-3 or TRBV12-4 and TRBJ1-2; the D gene is possibly TRBD1 (5 bases). CDR3 length equals 15 residues. V was trimmed by 0 bases and J by 6 bases, leaving 14 bases between them.

The sample holds one count of this clonotype. The chain couples TRBV11-2 to TRBJ2-5; 8 bases match TRBD1. The junction had 4 bases not matched to a gene; V was cut back by 5 bases and J by 2 bases. The CDR3 is 14 residues long. Germline V CDR1 and CDR2: SGHAT, FQNNGV. The CDR3 DNA follows: TGTGCCAGCAGCCTGGACAGGGCGCAAGAGACCCAGTACTTC. It yields the protein CASSLDRAQETQYF.

This clonotype appeared a few times. This CDR3 reads CASRGGSGYTF. As DNA, the CDR3 is TGTGCCAGCAGGGGTGGAAGCGGCTACACCTTC. The chain is built from TRBV12-3 or TRBV12-4 and TRBJ1-2; no firm D call. V was cut by 6 bases and J by 8 bases, with 10 bases left in between. The CDR3 consists of 11 residues.

The count of this clonotype is one. A much larger clone lies a single base off, so this may be a read error. The rearrangement uses TRBV6-5 and TRBJ2-1; 8 bases agree with TRBD2. TRBJ2-7 explains the end of the DNA better; the J call may be wrong. CDR1 and CDR2 (germline): MNHEY, SVGAGI. The CDR3 is 15 residues long. Here the CDR3 DNA reads TGTGCCAGCAGCCCCGCTAGCGGGCCTTACAATGAGCAGTACTTC. Its protein is CASSPASGPYNEQYF.

The chain joins TRBV29-1 to TRBJ1-2; D not certain. Trimming took 4 bases from V and 1 from J, leaving 10 bases between them. The CDR3 has 13 amino acids. The germline V gene encodes CDR1 SQVTM and CDR2 ANQGSEA. CDR3 sequence (DNA): TGCAGCGTTGCCCAAATCCTTAACTATGGCTACACCTTC. Protein product: CSVAQILNYGYTF. Combining the CDR3 with reference TRBV29-1 and TRBJ1-2 gives the whole variable domain SAVISQKPSRDICQRGTSLTIQCQVDSQVTMMFWYRQQPGQSLTLIATANQGSEATYESGFVIDKFPISRPNLTFSTLTVSNMSPEDSSIYLCSVAQILNYGYTFGSGTRLTVV.

The chain carries TRBV5-4 and TRBJ1-1; the D is unclear. The CDR3 runs 13 residues. Germline V gives CDR1 SGHNT, CDR2 YYREEE (reference sequence). Trimming stripped 0 bases from V and 6 bases from J, with 9 bases between. CDR3 coding DNA: TGTGCCAGCAGCTTGGAAGTGGTGGCTGAAGCTTTCTTT. Translation gives CASSLEVVAEAFF.

V usage is TRBV11-2 and J usage is TRBJ2-3; unclear D gene. Trimming removed 1 base at V and 0 bases at J, with 8 bases between. Germline-derived CDR1 and CDR2 are SGHAT and FQNNGV. The CDR3 has 15 residues. CDR3 coding DNA: TGTGCCAGCAGCTTAGTATTACTGAGCACAGATACGCAGTATTTT. Encoded protein: CASSLVLLSTDTQYF.

The chain employs TRBV5-1 and TRBJ2-1; perhaps TRBD1 as D (6 bases). The V gene's germline CDR1 is SGHRS and CDR2 YFSETQ. The CDR3 is made up of 16 amino acids. V was clipped by 4 bases and J by 0 bases, with 14 bases between them. The CDR3 sequence: CASSLGQRSSYNEQFF. The CDR3 DNA reads TGCGCCAGCAGCCTCGGACAGAGAAGCTCCTACAATGAGCAGTTCTTC.

The gene calls are TRBV28 and TRBJ1-1; D call uncertain. V was pared by 3 bases and J by 1 base, with 12 bases between. This CDR3 has 15 amino acids. The germline V gene encodes CDR1 MDHEN and CDR2 SYDVKM. CDR3 amino acids: CASSFRGRRNTEAFF. The CDR3 DNA reads as TGTGCCAGCAGTTTTCGCGGCCGGAGGAACACTGAAGCTTTCTTT.

The J gene is TRBJ2-3, the V gene TRBV10-3; perhaps TRBD2 as D (6 bases). Trimming removed 4 bases at V and 4 bases at J, with 6 bases between. This CDR3 spans 12 amino acids. CDR1 ENHRY and CDR2 SYGVKD come from the germline V gene. The DNA for the CDR3 is TGTGCCATCAGTGGGGAGGCAGATACGCAGTATTTT. Its translation: CAISGEADTQYF.

The chain links TRBV20-1 to TRBJ2-4; TRBD2 is a possible D gene (6 bases). TRBJ2-7 explains the end of the DNA better; the J call may be wrong. Germline-derived CDR1 and CDR2 are DFQATT and SNEGSKA (reference sequence). The CDR3 length is 14 residues. This CDR3 reads CSARDPTGSHEQYF. The CDR3 coding sequence is TGCAGTGCTAGAGACCCGACCGGGAGCCACGAGCAGTACTTC.

This clonotype was observed a few times. V usage is TRBV4-1 and J usage is TRBJ2-3, with D tentatively TRBD1 (5 bases). V shed 6 bases and J shed 1 base, with 14 bases lying between them. In germline, CDR1 is MGHRA, CDR2 YSYEKL. The CDR3 totals 15 residues. Here the CDR3 reads CASSPGLLRTDTQYF. CDR3 coding DNA: TGCGCCAGCAGTCCAGGGCTACTCCGCACAGATACGCAGTATTTT.

This clonotype has a handful of counts. The gene calls are TRBV12-3 or TRBV12-4 and TRBJ2-1, with TRBD1 matching over 9 bases. The trim removed 8 bases at V and 6 bases at J, leaving 11 bases unmatched. The CDR3 has 15 amino acids. CDR3 residues: CASVRTGVTGNEQFF. As DNA, the CDR3 is TGTGCCAGCGTAAGGACAGGGGTAACGGGCAATGAGCAGTTCTTC.

The chain has TRBV4-2 and TRBJ1-5, with 9 nucleotides matching TRBD1. The CDR3 has 19 residues. The ends lost 3 bases at V and 0 bases at J; junction bases unmatched: 12. CDR1 is LGHNA, CDR2 YNFKEQ, per germline. This CDR3 is CASSQVPGQGGGSNQPQHF. In DNA form, the CDR3 reads TGTGCCAGCAGCCAGGTACCGGGACAGGGTGGGGGTAGCAATCAGCCCCAGCATTTT.

This clonotype was counted between two and nine times. This chain uses TRBV18 with TRBJ1-4; no reliable D call. Trimming pared 1 base from V and 8 bases from J, leaving 8 bases between. This CDR3 is built from 13 residues. CDR1 is KGHSH, CDR2 LQKENI, per germline. CDR3 in amino acids: CASSPLSREKLFF. The CDR3 DNA follows: TGTGCCAGCTCACCACTCAGTCGGGAAAAACTGTTTTTT.

This clonotype has more than one count but fewer than ten. J is TRBJ2-3 and V is TRBV12-3 or TRBV12-4; D not resolved. The ends were cut back, 7 bases at V and 5 bases at J, with 16 bases in the middle. The CDR3 sequence is 14 residues long. CDR3 loop: CASTNGLVGDTQYF. In nucleotides, the CDR3 is TGTGCCAGCACTAACGGGCTAGTGGGAGATACGCAGTATTTT.

The chain has TRBV5-1 and TRBJ2-7; 9 nucleotides agree with TRBD2. CDR3 size: 13 residues. V lost 4 bases to trimming and J lost 7 bases; unmatched junction nucleotides: 6. The germline V gene encodes CDR1 SGHRS and CDR2 YFSETQ. Here the CDR3 reads CASSSGGYGEQYF. The CDR3 DNA is TGCGCCAGCAGCAGCGGGGGGTATGGGGAGCAGTACTTC. Looking up the rest from reference TRBV5-1 and TRBJ2-7 gives the full variable domain: KAGVTQTPRYLIKTRGQQVTLSCSPISGHRSVSWYQQTPGQGLQFLFEYFSETQRNKGNFPGRFSGRQFSNSRSEMNVSTLELGDSALYLCASSSGGYGEQYFGPGTRLTVT.

A few counts support this clonotype. V is TRBV5-4 and J is TRBJ2-7, with a tentative D call TRBD2 (6 bases). The CDR3 is 13 residues long. Germline-derived CDR1 and CDR2 are SGHNT and YYREEE (reference sequence). Trimming left V 3 bases short and J 0 bases short, with 7 bases between. DNA of the CDR3: TGTGCCAGCAGCTGGACTACCTCCTACGAGCAGTACTTC. Its translation: CASSWTTSYEQYF.